This TCR beta chain originates from a study of shared clonotypes between healthy human individuals. General observations from the study: Memory subsets generally showed lower estimated richness than naive subsets.

Original data processing: Junction-only sequences produced by ImmunoSEQ had no quality scores, so filtering differed. Clones were read by immunoSEQ multiplex PCR, and TCRdb kept only the in-frame ones, dropping some. V and J calls plus clone size are reproduced from that table; the DNA served to infer D and trimming. The table lists about 2.1 million clones, 93% of them singletons, with about 1.5% in the top ten. CD45RO-negative CD8 cells positively selected for CCR7 made up the naive population, which excluded terminally differentiated effector memory CD45RA+ cells. Donors comprised healthy HIV-negative adults lacking recent acute infections or vaccinations. V gave up 6 bases and J gave up 0 bases, with 14 bases separating them. Germline V gene lookup returns CDR1 SGDLS and CDR2 YYNGEE. The CDR3 covers 15 residues. As regards this clone: Its specificity is unknown.

The sequence was obtained from a man between 18 and 29 years old in good health. Some clones in this sample may be carry-over from other donors' samples. Input material: naive CD8+ T cells from PBMCs. The V and J genes are TRBV9 and TRBJ2-3, with a weak D call TRBD1 (5 bases). CDR3 sequence: CASTYDSSSTDTQYF. CDR3 bases: TGTGCCAGCACCTATGACAGTTCTAGCACAGATACGCAGTATTTT.